The following is a TCR beta chain sequence with its context. Its antigen is still unknown. In germline, CDR1 is SGHDT, CDR2 YYEEEE. CDR3 length equals 16 residues. Trimming stripped 4 bases from V and 2 bases from J, with 16 bases between. TCRdb's table, derived via immunoSEQ multiplex PCR, lists solely in-frame clones and lacks some. The table includes tens of thousands of clones, 86% detected once. These data originate in a study of OX40 agonist ivuxolimab in advanced cancers. Across the whole study: Patients receiving dose escalation had hepatocellular carcinoma, melanoma, renal cell or head and neck cancer.

Points from the study as a whole: CD4+ and CD8+ blood T cells expanded clonally by week 6 at 0.1 to 3.0 mg/kg.

This chain joins TRBV5-6 and TRBJ2-1; a weak D match, TRBD2 (6 bases). Sequences were derived from CD4+ or CD8+ T cells sorted from blood, sampled in a trial of the OX40 agonist ivuxolimab. The receptor's source is an adult with an advanced solid tumor such as melanoma, head and neck, liver or kidney cancer. The CDR3 coding sequence is TGTGCCAGCAGCGATGGAGTGGGAGGTACCTACAATGAGCAGTTCTTC. Its protein is CASSDGVGGTYNEQFF. The full variable domain, rest sourced from reference TRBV5-6 and TRBJ2-1, is DAGVTQSPTHLIKTRGQQVTLRCSPKSGHDTVSWYQQALGQGPQFIFQYYEEEERQRGNFPDRFSGHQFPNYSSELNVNALLLGDSALYLCASSDGVGGTYNEQFFGPGTRLTVL.